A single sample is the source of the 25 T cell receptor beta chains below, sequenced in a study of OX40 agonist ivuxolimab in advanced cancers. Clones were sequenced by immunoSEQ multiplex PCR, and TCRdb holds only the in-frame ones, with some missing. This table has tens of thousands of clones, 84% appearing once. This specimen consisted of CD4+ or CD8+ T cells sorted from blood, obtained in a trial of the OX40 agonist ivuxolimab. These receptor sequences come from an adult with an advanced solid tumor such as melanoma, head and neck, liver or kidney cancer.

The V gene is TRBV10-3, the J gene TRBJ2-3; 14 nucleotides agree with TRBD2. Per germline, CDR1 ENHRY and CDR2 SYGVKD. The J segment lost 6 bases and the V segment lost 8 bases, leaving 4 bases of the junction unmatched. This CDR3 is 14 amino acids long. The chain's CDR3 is CAIGTSGGPDTQYF. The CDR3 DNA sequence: TGTGCCATCGGGACTAGCGGGGGCCCCGATACGCAGTATTTT.

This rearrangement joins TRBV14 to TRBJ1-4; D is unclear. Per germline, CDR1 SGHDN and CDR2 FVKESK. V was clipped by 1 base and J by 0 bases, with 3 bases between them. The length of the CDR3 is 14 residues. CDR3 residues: CASSQVATNEKLFF. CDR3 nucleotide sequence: TGTGCCAGCAGCCAAGTGGCAACTAATGAAAAACTGTTTTTT.

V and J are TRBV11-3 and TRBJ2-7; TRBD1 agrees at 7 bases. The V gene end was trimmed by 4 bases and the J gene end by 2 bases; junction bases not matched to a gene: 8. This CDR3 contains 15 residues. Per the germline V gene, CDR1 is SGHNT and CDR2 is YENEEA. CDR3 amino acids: CASSSPDRLAYEQYF. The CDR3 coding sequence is TGTGCCAGCAGCTCGCCGGACAGGCTTGCCTACGAGCAGTACTTC.

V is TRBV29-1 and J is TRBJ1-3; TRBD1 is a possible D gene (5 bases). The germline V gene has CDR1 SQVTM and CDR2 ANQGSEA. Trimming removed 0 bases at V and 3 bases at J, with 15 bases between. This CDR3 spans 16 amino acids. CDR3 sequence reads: CSVEDPQGPGGNTIYF. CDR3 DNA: TGCAGCGTTGAAGATCCCCAGGGACCTGGTGGAAACACCATATATTTT.

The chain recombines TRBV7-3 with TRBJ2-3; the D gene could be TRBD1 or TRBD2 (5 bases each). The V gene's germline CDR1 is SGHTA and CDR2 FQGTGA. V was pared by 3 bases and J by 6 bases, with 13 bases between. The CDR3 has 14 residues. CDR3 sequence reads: CASSFGGNADTQYF. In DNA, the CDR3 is TGTGCCAGCAGCTTTGGGGGTAACGCGGATACGCAGTATTTT.

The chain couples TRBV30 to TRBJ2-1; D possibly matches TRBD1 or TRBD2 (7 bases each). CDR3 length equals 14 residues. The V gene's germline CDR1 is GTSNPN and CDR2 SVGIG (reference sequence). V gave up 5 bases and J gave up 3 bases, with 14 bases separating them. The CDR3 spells CAWVRRGGYNEQFF. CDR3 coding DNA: TGTGCCTGGGTACGCAGGGGGGGCTACAATGAGCAGTTCTTC.

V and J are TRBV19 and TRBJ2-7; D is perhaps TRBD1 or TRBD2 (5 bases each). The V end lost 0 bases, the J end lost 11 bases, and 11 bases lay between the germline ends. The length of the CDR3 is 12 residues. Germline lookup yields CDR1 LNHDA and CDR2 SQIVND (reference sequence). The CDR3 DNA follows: TGTGCCAGTAGTATAGATCTCCAGGGAGAGTACTTC. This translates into CASSIDLQGEYF.

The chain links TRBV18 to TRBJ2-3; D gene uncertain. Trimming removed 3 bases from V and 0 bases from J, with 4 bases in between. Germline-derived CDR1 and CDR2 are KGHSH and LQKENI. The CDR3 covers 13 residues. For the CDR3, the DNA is TGTGCCAGCTCACCGACTAGCACAGATACGCAGTATTTT. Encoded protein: CASSPTSTDTQYF.

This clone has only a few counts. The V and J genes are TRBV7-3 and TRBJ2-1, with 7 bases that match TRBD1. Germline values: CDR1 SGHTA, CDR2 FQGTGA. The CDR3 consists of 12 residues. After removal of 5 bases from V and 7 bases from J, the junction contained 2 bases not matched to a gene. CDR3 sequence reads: CASSTTGNEQFF. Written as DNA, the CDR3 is TGTGCCAGCAGCACGACAGGGAATGAGCAGTTCTTC.

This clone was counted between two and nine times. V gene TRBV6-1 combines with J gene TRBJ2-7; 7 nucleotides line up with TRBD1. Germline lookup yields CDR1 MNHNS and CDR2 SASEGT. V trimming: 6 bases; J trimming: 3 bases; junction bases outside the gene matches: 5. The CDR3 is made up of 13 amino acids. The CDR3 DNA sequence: TGTGCCAGCAGGGGGGACAGACTCTACGAGCAGTACTTC. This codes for CASRGDRLYEQYF.

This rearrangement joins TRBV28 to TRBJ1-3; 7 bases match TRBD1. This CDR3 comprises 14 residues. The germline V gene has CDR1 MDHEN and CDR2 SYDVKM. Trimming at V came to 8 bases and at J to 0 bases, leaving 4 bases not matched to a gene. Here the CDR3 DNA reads TGTGCCAGCTTCGGGACAGCCTCTGGAAACACCATATATTTT. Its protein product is CASFGTASGNTIYF.

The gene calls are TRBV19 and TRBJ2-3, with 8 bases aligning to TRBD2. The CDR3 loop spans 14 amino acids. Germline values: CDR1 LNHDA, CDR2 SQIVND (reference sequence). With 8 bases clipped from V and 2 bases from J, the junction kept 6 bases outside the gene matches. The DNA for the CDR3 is TGTGCCAGTGGTTCTAGCGGGTACACAGATACGCAGTATTTT. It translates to CASGSSGYTDTQYF.

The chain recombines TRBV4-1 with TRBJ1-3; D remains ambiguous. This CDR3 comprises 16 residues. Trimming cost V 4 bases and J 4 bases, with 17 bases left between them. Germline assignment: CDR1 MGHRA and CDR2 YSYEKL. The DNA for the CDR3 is TGCGCCAGCAGCCGCCCGGACCAAACCTCGGGAAACACCATATATTTT. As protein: CASSRPDQTSGNTIYF.

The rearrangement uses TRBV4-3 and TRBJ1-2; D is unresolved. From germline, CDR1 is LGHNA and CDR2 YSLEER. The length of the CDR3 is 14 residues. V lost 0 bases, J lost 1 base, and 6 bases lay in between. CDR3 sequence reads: CASSQDQDNYGYTF. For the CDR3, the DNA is TGCGCCAGCAGCCAAGATCAGGATAACTATGGCTACACCTTC.

The CDR3 reads CASSRKSGSDAREQFF. DNA for the CDR3: TGTGCCAGCAGCCGCAAGTCGGGGAGCGACGCCCGTGAGCAGTTCTTC. This chain connects TRBV7-2 to TRBJ2-1, with a tentative D call TRBD2 (5 bases). There are 16 residues in the CDR3. Germline-derived CDR1 and CDR2 are SGHTA and FQGNSA. With 5 bases removed from V and 9 bases from J, the gap between germline ends came to 23 bases.

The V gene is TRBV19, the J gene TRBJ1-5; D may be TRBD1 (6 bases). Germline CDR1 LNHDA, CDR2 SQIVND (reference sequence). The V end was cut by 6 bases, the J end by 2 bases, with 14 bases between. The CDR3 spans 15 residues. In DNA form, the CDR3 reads TGTGCCAGTAGGCGAGAGGGGGGAGGCAATCAGCCCCAGCATTTT. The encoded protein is CASRREGGGNQPQHF.

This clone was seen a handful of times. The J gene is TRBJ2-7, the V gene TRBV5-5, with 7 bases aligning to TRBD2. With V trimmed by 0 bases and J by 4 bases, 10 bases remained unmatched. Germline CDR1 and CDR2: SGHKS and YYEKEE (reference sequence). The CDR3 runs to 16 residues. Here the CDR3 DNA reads TGTGCCAGCAGCTTGGAGGGGTCTGCGGGAGTGTACGAGCAGTACTTC. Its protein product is CASSLEGSAGVYEQYF.

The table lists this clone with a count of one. CDR3 protein: CAISDVTVSGNTIYF. CDR3 nucleotides: TGTGCCATCAGTGATGTGACGGTCTCTGGAAACACCATATATTTT. The chain combines TRBV10-3 with TRBJ1-3; no definite D call. Trimming stripped 3 bases from V and 0 bases from J, with 9 bases between. The V gene's germline CDR1 is ENHRY and CDR2 SYGVKD. This CDR3 contains 15 residues.

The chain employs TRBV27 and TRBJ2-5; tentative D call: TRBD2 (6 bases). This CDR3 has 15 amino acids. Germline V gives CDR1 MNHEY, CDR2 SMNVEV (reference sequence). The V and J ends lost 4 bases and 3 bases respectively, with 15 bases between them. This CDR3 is CASSSRVAGKETQYF. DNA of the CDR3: TGTGCCAGCAGTTCCAGGGTTGCGGGAAAAGAGACCCAGTACTTC.

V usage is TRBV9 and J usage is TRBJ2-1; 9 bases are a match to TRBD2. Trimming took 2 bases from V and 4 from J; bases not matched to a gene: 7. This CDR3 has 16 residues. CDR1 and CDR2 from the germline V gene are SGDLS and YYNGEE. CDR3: CASSVLSGSPYNEQFF. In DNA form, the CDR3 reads TGTGCCAGCAGCGTCCTTAGCGGGAGTCCTTACAATGAGCAGTTCTTC.

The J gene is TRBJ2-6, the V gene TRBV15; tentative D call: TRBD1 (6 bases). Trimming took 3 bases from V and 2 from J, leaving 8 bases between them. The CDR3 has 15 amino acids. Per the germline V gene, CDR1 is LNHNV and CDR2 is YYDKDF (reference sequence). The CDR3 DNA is TGTGCCACCAGCAGTAGGGGGACTGGGGCCAACGTCCTGACTTTC. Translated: CATSSRGTGANVLTF. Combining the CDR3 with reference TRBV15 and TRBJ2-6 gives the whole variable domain DAMVIQNPRYQVTQFGKPVTLSCSQTLNHNVMYWYQQKSSQAPKLLFHYYDKDFNNEADTPDNFQSRRPNTSFCFLDIRSPGLGDTAMYLCATSSRGTGANVLTFGAGSRLTVL.

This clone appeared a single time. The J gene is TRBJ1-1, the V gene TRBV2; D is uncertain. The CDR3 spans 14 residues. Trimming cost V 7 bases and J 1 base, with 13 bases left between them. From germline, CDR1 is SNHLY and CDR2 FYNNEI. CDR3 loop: CASTPQPSNTEAFF. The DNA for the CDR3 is TGTGCCAGCACCCCCCAGCCTTCGAACACTGAAGCTTTCTTT.

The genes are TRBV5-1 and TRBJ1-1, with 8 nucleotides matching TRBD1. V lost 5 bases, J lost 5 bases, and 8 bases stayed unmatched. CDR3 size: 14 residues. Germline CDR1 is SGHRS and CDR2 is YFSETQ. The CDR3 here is CASSNDRGGTEAFF. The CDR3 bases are TGCGCCAGCAGTAATGACAGGGGTGGAACTGAAGCTTTCTTT.

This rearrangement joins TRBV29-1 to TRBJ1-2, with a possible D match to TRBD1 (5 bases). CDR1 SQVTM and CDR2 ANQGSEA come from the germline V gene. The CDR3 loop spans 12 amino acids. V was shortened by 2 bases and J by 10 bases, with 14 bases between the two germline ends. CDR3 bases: TGCAGCGTTGAACATGACAGCCTTTCCTACACCTTC. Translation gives CSVEHDSLSYTF.

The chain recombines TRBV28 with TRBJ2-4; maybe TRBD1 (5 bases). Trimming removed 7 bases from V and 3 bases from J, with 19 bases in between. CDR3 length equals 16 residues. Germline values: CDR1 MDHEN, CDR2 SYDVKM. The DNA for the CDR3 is TGTGCCAGCACCGTAGCCGACACAGGTATCAAAAACATTCAGTACTTC. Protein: CASTVADTGIKNIQYF.